The T cell receptor beta chain under discussion was sequenced for a study of shared clonotypes between healthy human individuals. Study-wide context: There were three CD4 naive, three CD4 memory, two CD8 naive and one CD8 memory plates per donor.

Sequencing used immunoSEQ multiplex PCR; TCRdb keeps in-frame clones, though not all of them. This table holds 1,500,000 or so clones, approximately 98.5% found once. Germline CDR1 MNHEY, CDR2 SMNVEV (reference sequence). The germline V and J ends were trimmed by 2 bases and 5 bases, with 12 bases remaining between them. The CDR3 has 14 amino acids. This chain links TRBV27 with TRBJ1-1; D perhaps matches TRBD1 (6 bases). The sequencing input was naive CD4+ T cells sorted from blood. The subset here: CD45RA+ positively selected. The receptor was isolated from a man in his thirties or forties in good health. Here the CDR3 reads CASSLTGAGTEAFF. The CDR3 nucleotides are TGTGCCAGCAGTTTAACGGGGGCTGGGACTGAAGCTTTCTTT.